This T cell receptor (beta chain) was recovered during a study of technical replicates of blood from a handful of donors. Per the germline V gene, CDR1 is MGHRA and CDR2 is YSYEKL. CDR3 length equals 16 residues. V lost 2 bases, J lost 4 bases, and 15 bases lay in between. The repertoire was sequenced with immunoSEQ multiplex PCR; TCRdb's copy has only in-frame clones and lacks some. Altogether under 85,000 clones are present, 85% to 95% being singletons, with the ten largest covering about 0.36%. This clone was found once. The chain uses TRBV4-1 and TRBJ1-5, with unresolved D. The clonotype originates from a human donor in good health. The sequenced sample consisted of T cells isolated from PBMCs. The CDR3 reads CASSQFWRQKNQPQHF. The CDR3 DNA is TGCGCCAGCAGCCAATTCTGGAGGCAGAAAAATCAGCCCCAGCATTTT.